The sequence of this T cell receptor (beta chain) was determined in a study of shared clonotypes between healthy human individuals. Study at large: CD4 naive cells filled three plates per donor, CD4 memory three, CD8 naive two and CD8 memory one.

Notes on the study in general: The represented genetic and exposure-history diversity was limited by the small number of donors. A few donors had 5% to 6.5% of their naive CD4 clonotypes in common.

An even split of each subset's genomic DNA across several immunoSEQ plates was performed. The table came from immunoSEQ multiplex PCR; TCRdb's copy has only in-frame clones and leaves some out. The sample carries approximately 2.4 million clones, 90% to 96% recorded once. Points on this clone: Its target is not known.

The origin of this receptor is a man aged 18 to 30 in good health. The specimen sequenced was naive CD4+ T cells sorted from blood. The subset here: CD45RA+ positively selected.

In DNA form, the CDR3 reads TGTGCCAGTAGTATTGGTATGAAGGTAGGGGGAAGTAATCAGCCCCAGCATTTT. It encodes CASSIGMKVGGSNQPQHF. The V call is TRBV19, the J call TRBJ1-5; D may be TRBD1 (6 bases). The germline V gene encodes CDR1 LNHDA and CDR2 SQIVND (reference sequence). The V and J ends lost 3 bases and 4 bases respectively, with 22 bases between them. The CDR3 is 18 residues long.